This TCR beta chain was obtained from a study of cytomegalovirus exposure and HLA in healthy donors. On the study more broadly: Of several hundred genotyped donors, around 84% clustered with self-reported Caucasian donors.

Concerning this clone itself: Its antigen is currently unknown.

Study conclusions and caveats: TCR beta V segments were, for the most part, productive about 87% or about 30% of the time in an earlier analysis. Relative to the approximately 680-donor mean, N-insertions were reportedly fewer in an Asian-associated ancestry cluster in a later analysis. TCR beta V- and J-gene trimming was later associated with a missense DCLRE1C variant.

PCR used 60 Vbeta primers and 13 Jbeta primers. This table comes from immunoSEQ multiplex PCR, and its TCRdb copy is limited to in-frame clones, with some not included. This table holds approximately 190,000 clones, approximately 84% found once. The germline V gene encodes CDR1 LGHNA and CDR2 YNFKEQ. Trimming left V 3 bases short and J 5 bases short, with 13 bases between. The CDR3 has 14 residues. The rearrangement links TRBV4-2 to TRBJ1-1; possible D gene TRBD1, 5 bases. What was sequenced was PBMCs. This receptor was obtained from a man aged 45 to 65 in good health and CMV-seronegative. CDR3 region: CASSQGTLGTEAFF. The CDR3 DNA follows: TGTGCCAGCAGCCAGGGGACTTTGGGGACTGAAGCTTTCTTT.